Listed below are T cell receptor beta chains from one sample, sequenced in a study of cytomegalovirus exposure and HLA in healthy donors. Libraries were prepared by immunoSEQ multiplex PCR; TCRdb keeps only in-frame clonotypes and omits some of them. The sample consists of more than 150,000 clones, about 82% of them appearing once. Sequencing was carried out using PBMCs. The source of these receptors is a woman in her 30s in good health and CMV-seronegative. Each CDR3 is given with its conserved first and last residue. Fields, in order: D gene, V gene, J gene, clone size, CDR3 protein, CDR3 DNA. The D gene is left open where the match is weak. Clone size appears in some rows only: once, few, many, or a class for an expanded clone.

TRBD1,TRBV4-3,TRBJ2-7,NA,CASSQEGTGTGFSYEQYF,TGCGCCAGCAGCCAAGAGGGCACCGGGACAGGGTTCTCCTACGAGCAGTACTTC
NA,TRBV4-1,TRBJ2-7,NA,CASSQDTHEQYF,TGCGCCAGCAGCCAAGATACTCACGAGCAGTACTTC
NA,TRBV7-9,TRBJ1-5,NA,CASSGAGAKSNQPQHF,TGTGCCAGCAGCGGGGCGGGGGCTAAAAGCAATCAGCCCCAGCATTTT
TRBD1,TRBV19,TRBJ1-1,NA,CASTPRDRNTEAFF,TGTGCCAGTACCCCGAGGGACAGGAACACTGAAGCTTTCTTT
TRBD2,TRBV28,TRBJ2-1,NA,CASSLPTGTSGGYNEQFF,TGTGCCAGCAGTTTACCTACCGGGACTAGCGGGGGGTACAATGAGCAGTTCTTC
TRBD1,TRBV7-6,TRBJ2-7,NA,CASSHWDRNYEQYF,TGTGCCAGCAGCCACTGGGACAGGAACTACGAGCAGTACTTC
NA,TRBV29-1,TRBJ1-2,NA,CSVVGGSHGYTF,TGCAGCGTTGTCGGGGGAAGCCATGGCTACACCTTC
NA,TRBV6-4,TRBJ1-1,NA,CASREGRGTEAFF,TGTGCCAGCAGGGAGGGGAGGGGCACTGAAGCTTTCTTT
TRBD1,TRBV5-1,TRBJ1-1,NA,CASNHPPGQGSTEAFF,TGCGCCAGCAACCATCCCCCGGGACAGGGATCCACTGAAGCTTTCTTT
TRBD1,TRBV7-2,TRBJ1-5,NA,CASSLGTQGDQPQHF,TGTGCCAGCAGCTTAGGAACTCAGGGGGATCAGCCCCAGCATTTT
TRBD1,TRBV19,TRBJ1-5,NA,CASSTTGTGWDQPQHF,TGTGCCAGTAGTACCACTGGGACAGGGTGGGATCAGCCCCAGCATTTT
TRBD1,TRBV7-2,TRBJ1-5,NA,CASSLSLRDSHQPQHF,TGTGCCAGCAGCCTCTCACTCCGGGACAGTCATCAGCCCCAGCATTTT
NA,TRBV7-8,TRBJ1-1,NA,CASSPGRGTYNTEAFF,TGTGCCAGCAGCCCTGGGCGGGGGACCTACAACACTGAAGCTTTCTTT
TRBD1,TRBV10-2,TRBJ2-7,NA,CASRGPGQGFYEQYF,TGCGCCAGCAGGGGGCCGGGACAGGGATTTTACGAGCAGTACTTC
NA,TRBV11-2,TRBJ1-1,NA,CASSAGGYTEAFF,TGTGCCAGCAGCGCCGGGGGGTACACTGAAGCTTTCTTT
NA,TRBV11-3,TRBJ1-5,NA,CASSSRRAQPQHF,TGTGCCAGCAGCTCACGCAGGGCTCAGCCCCAGCATTTT
TRBD2,TRBV10-3,TRBJ2-7,NA,CAISSPSGYEQYF,TGTGCCATCAGTTCCCCTAGCGGATACGAGCAGTACTTC
TRBD2,TRBV5-4,TRBJ2-7,once,CASAGGPSYEQYF,TGTGCCTCAGCGGGGGGGCCGTCCTACGAGCAGTACTTC
TRBD1,TRBV2,TRBJ2-7,NA,CASSEPTGDISYEQYF,TGTGCCAGCAGTGAACCGACAGGGGACATTTCCTACGAGCAGTACTTC
TRBD1,TRBV19,TRBJ1-2,NA,CASSSGQGAFRQSFYYGYTF,TGTGCCAGTAGTTCGGGACAGGGGGCATTTCGCCAATCTTTTTACTATGGCTACACCTTC
TRBD2,TRBV7-6,TRBJ2-1,NA,CASSPRLAGHSYNEQFF,TGTGCCAGCAGCCCCCGACTAGCGGGTCACTCCTACAATGAGCAGTTCTTC
TRBD2,TRBV6-5,TRBJ2-5,NA,CASTASGGRGETQYF,TGTGCCAGCACGGCTAGCGGGGGGCGGGGGGAGACCCAGTACTTC
NA,TRBV18,TRBJ2-3,once,CASSPLGGTDTQYF,TGTGCCAGCTCACCCTTAGGGGGCACAGATACGCAGTATTTT
TRBD1,TRBV7-2,TRBJ1-2,NA,CASSAGAGGGYTF,TGTGCCAGCAGCGCTGGAGCAGGGGGTGGCTACACCTTC
TRBD2,TRBV14,TRBJ2-5,once,CASSPGLATQETQYF,TGTGCCAGCAGCCCTGGACTAGCCACACAAGAGACCCAGTACTTC
NA,TRBV27,TRBJ1-2,NA,CASSLSGSSYGYTF,TGTGCCAGCAGTTTGTCGGGGTCGAGCTATGGCTACACCTTC
TRBD1,TRBV5-1,TRBJ2-1,NA,CASSSDRVTVF,TGCGCCAGCAGCTCGGACAGGGTAACAGTCTTC
NA,TRBV6-5,TRBJ1-1,few,CASRAGGARNTEAFF,TGTGCCAGCAGGGCTGGGGGGGCGCGGAACACTGAAGCTTTCTTT
NA,TRBV5-1,TRBJ1-2,NA,CASSLGTVAYGYTF,TGCGCCAGCAGCTTGGGAACGGTCGCCTATGGCTACACCTTC
NA,TRBV10-3,TRBJ1-3,NA,CAISGGALQTGRAGPSGNTIYF,TGTGCCATCAGCGGGGGAGCCCTCCAGACTGGGAGGGCAGGACCCTCTGGAAACACCATATATTTT
NA,TRBV5-4,TRBJ2-3,NA,CASSLAGGGTDTQYF,TGTGCCAGCAGCTTGGCGGGCGGGGGCACAGATACGCAGTATTTT
NA,TRBV20-1,TRBJ2-5,few,CSALLETQYF,TGCAGTGCTCTTCTAGAGACCCAGTACTTC
NA,TRBV7-6,TRBJ2-1,NA,CASSLDAGTWQFF,TGTGCCAGCAGCTTAGATGCGGGCACCTGGCAGTTCTTC
NA,TRBV7-2,TRBJ2-5,NA,CASSVQRWETQYF,TGTGCCAGCAGCGTCCAGCGGTGGGAGACCCAGTACTTC
NA,TRBV5-6,TRBJ2-2,NA,CASSRDLTGELFF,TGTGCCAGCAGCCGGGACTTGACCGGGGAGCTGTTTTTT
NA,TRBV30,TRBJ2-7,NA,CACLTSSSYEQYF,TGTGCCTGCCTGACTAGTTCATCCTACGAGCAGTACTTC
NA,TRBV6-5,TRBJ1-4,few,CASSLRGAEKLFF,TGTGCCAGCAGCCTCCGGGGTGCCGAAAAACTGTTTTTT
NA,TRBV2,TRBJ2-7,NA,CASSEVGRSNLYEQYF,TGTGCCAGCAGTGAGGTGGGGAGGTCCAACCTCTACGAGCAGTACTTC
TRBD1,TRBV9,TRBJ1-4,NA,CASSAETGGNEKLFF,TGTGCCAGCAGCGCGGAGACAGGGGGGAATGAAAAACTGTTTTTT